The clone carrying this T cell receptor (beta chain) was recorded only once. The data are from a study of T cell responses to AZD1222 COVID-19 vaccine. Profiling relied on immunoSEQ multiplex PCR, and the TCRdb table lists in-frame clones only, not all of them. The data show some 120,000 clones, roughly 90% seen once. Germline CDR1 LNHNV, CDR2 YYDKDF (reference sequence). V was cut by 0 bases and J by 3 bases, with 11 bases left in between. The CDR3 is 15 amino acids. The input for sequencing was peripheral blood, taken on day 0 of AZD1222 vaccination. This receptor was identified in an adult in good health. The chain uses TRBV15 and TRBJ1-2; a weak D match, TRBD1 (6 bases). The DNA for the CDR3 is TGTGCCACCAGCAGAGAGGGGGGGGCGGACTATGGCTACACCTTC. Protein sequence: CATSREGGADYGYTF. The full variable domain, its missing parts supplied by reference TRBV15 and TRBJ1-2, is DAMVIQNPRYQVTQFGKPVTLSCSQTLNHNVMYWYQQKSSQAPKLLFHYYDKDFNNEADTPDNFQSRRPNTSFCFLDIRSPGLGDTAMYLCATSREGGADYGYTFGSGTRLTVV.